These 7 T cell receptor beta chains originate from one sample sequenced in a study of blood T cell repertoires in COVID-19. Profiled with immunoSEQ multiplex PCR; TCRdb holds only in-frame clones, not every one. This table holds approximately 120,000 clones, around 81% found once. The sequencing input was peripheral blood. The source of these receptors is a woman aged 45-60 years with acute or convalescent COVID-19.

This clone has just a few counts. The chain uses TRBV19 and TRBJ1-3; the D is unclear. V was cut by 3 bases and J by 0 bases, with 6 bases left in between. The CDR3 sequence is 14 residues long. CDR1 and CDR2 from the germline V gene are LNHDA and SQIVND (reference sequence). In DNA form, the CDR3 reads TGTGCCAGTAGTATCGGGGTCTCTGGAAACACCATATATTTT. This encodes CASSIGVSGNTIYF.

The V and J genes are TRBV5-1 and TRBJ1-2; D may be TRBD1 (6 bases). V was cut by 6 bases and J by 2 bases, with 11 bases left in between. This CDR3 has 13 residues. Germline V gene data show CDR1 as SGHRS and CDR2 as YFSETQ. The CDR3 here is CASNPGTNYGYTF. In DNA form, the CDR3 reads TGCGCCAGCAATCCAGGGACAAACTATGGCTACACCTTC.

Remarks on this clone: An end of the junction differs from the germline gene, which may be a read error. The chain combines TRBV6-4 with TRBJ1-5; D is undetermined. In germline, CDR1 is MRHNA, CDR2 SNTAGT. This CDR3 has 17 amino acids. This CDR3 reads CVSPPFFPPGENQPQHF. The CDR3 DNA is TGTGTCAGCCCTCCCTTTTTCCCTCCCGGGGAAAATCAGCCCCAGCATTTT.

In this sample, this clone turned up a few times. The chain recombines TRBV5-4 with TRBJ1-6, with TRBD1 matching 9 bases. V gave up 3 bases and J gave up 7 bases; unmatched junction bases: 8. This CDR3 region has 16 residues. CDR1 SGHNT and CDR2 YYREEE come from the germline V gene (reference sequence). The CDR3 region has the DNA TGTGCCAGCAGCTGGGGGGGTGGACAGGGGAATTCACCCCTCCACTTT. It translates to CASSWGGGQGNSPLHF.

V and J are TRBV10-3 and TRBJ2-5; D gene ambiguous. Per the germline V gene, CDR1 is ENHRY and CDR2 is SYGVKD. This CDR3 region has 14 residues. Between the trimmed V and J ends, which lost 0 bases and 3 bases, there was a span of 8 bases. The CDR3 is CAISESVEKETQYF. Here the CDR3 DNA reads TGTGCCATCAGTGAGTCTGTAGAGAAAGAGACCCAGTACTTC.

This clone appeared once. The chain is built from TRBV2 and TRBJ2-7; 8 bases are shared with TRBD1. CDR1 and CDR2 (germline): SNHLY, FYNNEI. Trimming at V came to 8 bases and at J to 2 bases, leaving 5 bases not matched to a gene. The CDR3 is 13 residues long. The CDR3 DNA reads TGTGCCAGCCTCCGGGACAGGCCCTACGAGCAGTACTTC. It translates to CASLRDRPYEQYF. The complete variable domain, with remaining parts taken from reference TRBV2 and TRBJ2-7, reads EPEVTQTPSHQVTQMGQEVILRCVPISNHLYFYWYRQILGQKVEFLVSFYNNEISEKSEIFDDQFSVERPDGSNFTLKIRSTKLEDSAMYFCASLRDRPYEQYFGPGTRLTVT.

The rearrangement joins TRBV7-9 to TRBJ1-1; no reliable D call. The length of the CDR3 is 12 residues. Germline V gene sequence: CDR1 SEHNR, CDR2 FQNEAQ (reference sequence). The V end lost 2 bases, the J end lost 1 base, and 2 bases lay between the germline ends. This chain's CDR3 is CASSLQNTEAFF. As DNA, the CDR3 is TGTGCCAGCAGCTTACAGAACACTGAAGCTTTCTTT.